These 26 T cell receptor beta chains share one sample of origin, sequenced in a study of T cells in Graves' hyperthyroidism and ophthalmopathy. TCR beta CDR3 regions were amplified from RNA transcripts. The study used the HTBI primer set for a first-round RT-PCR of the TCR CDR3. In TCRdb, the multiplex PCR reads were re-called with MiXCR into one record per CDR3 protein. The sample includes hundreds of thousands of distinct CDR3 sequences, 13% to 15% of them seen just once. Specimen: blood. All receptors come from a woman aged 18-35 years with Graves' hyperthyroidism.

This clonotype was seen only a few times. The genes are TRBV7-2 and TRBJ1-3; 11 bases agree with TRBD1. Germline V gene lookup returns CDR1 SGHTA and CDR2 FQGNSA. This CDR3 is 14 amino acids long. V lost 5 bases and J lost 4; bases outside the gene matches: 1. CDR3 sequence reads: CASSRDRGGNTIYF. The CDR3, as DNA: TGTGCCAGCAGCCGGGACAGGGGGGGAAACACCATATATTTT.

The chain employs TRBV6-1 and TRBJ2-2; D uncertain. This CDR3 is built from 11 residues. V was cut by 7 bases and J by 7 bases, with 7 bases left in between. CDR1 is MNHNS and CDR2 is SASEGT in the germline V gene. CDR3 residues: CASMVSGELFF. As DNA, the CDR3 is TGTGCCAGCATGGTGAGCGGGGAGCTGTTTTTT.

This clonotype has a handful of counts. The CDR3 is CSARDGLREAGNIQYF. CDR3 coding DNA: TGCAGTGCTAGAGATGGATTACGGGAGGCGGGAAACATTCAGTACTTC. The genes are TRBV20-1 and TRBJ2-4, with 7 bases fitting TRBD2. The J segment lost 6 bases and the V segment lost 0 bases, leaving 11 bases of the junction unmatched. CDR1 DFQATT and CDR2 SNEGSKA come from the germline V gene (reference sequence). This CDR3 has 16 amino acids.

This clonotype has just a few counts. The CDR3 reads CATSDPRTPSTDTQYF. The CDR3 DNA reads TGTGCCACCAGTGACCCCCGGACACCCAGCACAGATACGCAGTATTTT. This chain links TRBV24-1 with TRBJ2-3; a weak D match, TRBD1 (5 bases). There are 16 residues in the CDR3. Deletions cut 4 bases from V and 0 bases from J, with 13 bases between. The germline V gene has CDR1 KGHDR and CDR2 SFDVKD.

The rearrangement joins TRBV6-2 or TRBV6-3 to TRBJ1-5; no clear D. The germline V and J ends were trimmed by 5 bases and 2 bases, with 16 bases remaining between them. The germline V gene has CDR1 MNHEY and CDR2 SVGEGT. The length of the CDR3 is 16 residues. The CDR3 protein is CASSVGFRVRNQPQHF. In nucleotides, the CDR3 is TGTGCCAGCAGTGTAGGATTTAGGGTACGCAATCAGCCCCAGCATTTT.

CDR3 region: CASSSPRAAVNTEAFF. CDR3 coding DNA: TGTGCCAGTAGTAGTCCCAGGGCTGCCGTGAACACTGAAGCTTTCTTT. This rearrangement joins TRBV19 to TRBJ1-1, with D possibly matching TRBD1 (5 bases). Trimming took off 4 bases at V and 0 bases at J, with 15 bases between the two ends. Germline loops: CDR1 LNHDA, CDR2 SQIVND (reference sequence). The CDR3 contains 16 residues.

There are many counts of this clonotype. The chain combines TRBV6-1 with TRBJ1-1; a weak D match, TRBD1 (6 bases). From germline, CDR1 is MNHNS and CDR2 SASEGT. The CDR3 is 15 residues long. Trimming took 5 bases from V and 0 from J, leaving 13 bases between them. The CDR3: CASSFTTGMNTEAFF. In DNA form, the CDR3 reads TGTGCCAGCAGTTTCACCACAGGGATGAACACTGAAGCTTTCTTT.

This clonotype was observed at least ten times. The V and J genes are TRBV20-1 and TRBJ1-2; TRBD1 agrees at 10 bases. The CDR3 spans 13 residues. Looked up from germline, CDR1 is DFQATT and CDR2 is SNEGSKA (reference sequence). Losses at the gene ends were 6 bases for V and 1 base for J; bases not matched to a gene: 2. CDR3 amino acids: CSARTGGNYGYTF. The CDR3 bases are TGCAGTGCCCGGACAGGGGGTAACTATGGCTACACCTTC.

The rearrangement links TRBV7-2 to TRBJ2-7; maybe TRBD2 (5 bases). There are 14 residues in the CDR3. Germline assignment: CDR1 SGHTA and CDR2 FQGNSA. V gave up 5 bases and J gave up 1 base, with 12 bases separating them. CDR3 loop: CASSPRRTSYEQYF. CDR3 DNA: TGTGCCAGCAGCCCCAGGCGGACTTCCTACGAGCAGTACTTC.

The table lists this clonotype with a few counts. CDR3 sequence reads: CSARGAGATGELFF. Written as DNA, the CDR3 is TGCAGTGCTAGAGGCGCGGGAGCGACCGGGGAGCTGTTTTTT. This rearrangement joins TRBV20-1 to TRBJ2-2; 7 nucleotides agree with TRBD2. The J segment lost 5 bases and the V segment lost 1 base, leaving 4 bases of the junction unmatched. Per germline, CDR1 DFQATT and CDR2 SNEGSKA (reference sequence). The length of the CDR3 is 14 residues.

V usage is TRBV19 and J usage is TRBJ1-6; TRBD1 aligns across 7 bases. This CDR3 region has 15 residues. V lost 4 bases to trimming and J lost 9 bases; unmatched junction nucleotides: 9. Germline V gene sequence: CDR1 LNHDA, CDR2 SQIVND (reference sequence). The CDR3 DNA is TGTGCCAGTAGTACAGACAGGGACCTTCTTTCACCCCTCCACTTT. Translating gives CASSTDRDLLSPLHF.

This clonotype has at least ten counts. The chain couples TRBV18 to TRBJ1-1, with a possible D match to TRBD1 (6 bases). V lost 4 bases, J lost 1 base, and 13 bases lay in between. Germline CDR1 reads KGHSH; CDR2 reads LQKENI. The CDR3 length is 15 residues. The CDR3 protein is CASSRSTGQNTEAFF. The CDR3 DNA sequence: TGTGCCAGCTCACGGAGTACAGGGCAGAACACTGAAGCTTTCTTT.

This clonotype has just a few counts. This chain uses TRBV5-1 with TRBJ2-2; possibly TRBD2 for D (5 bases). The length of the CDR3 is 16 residues. V lost 6 bases to trimming and J lost 4 bases, with 19 bases between them. The germline V gene has CDR1 SGHRS and CDR2 YFSETQ. CDR3 region: CASKRATAGITGELFF. The CDR3 DNA is TGCGCCAGCAAGAGGGCCACGGCCGGAATCACCGGGGAGCTGTTTTTT.

At least ten counts were recorded for this clonotype. The chain carries TRBV28 and TRBJ1-4; TRBD1 might be the D (5 bases). CDR3 length: 14 amino acids. The V and J ends lost 5 bases and 10 bases respectively, with 17 bases between them. Germline V lookup: CDR1 MDHEN, CDR2 SYDVKM. CDR3 amino acids: CASSPGPYGGKLFF. The CDR3 nucleotides read TGTGCCAGCAGTCCGGGACCTTACGGGGGAAAACTGTTTTTT. Complete variable domain (other parts from reference TRBV28 and TRBJ1-4): DVKVTQSSRYLVKRTGEKVFLECVQDMDHENMFWYRQDPGLGLRLIYFSYDVKMKEKGDIPEGYSVSREKKERFSLILESASTNQTSMYLCASSPGPYGGKLFFGSGTQLSVL.

This clonotype was seen ten or more times. DNA for the CDR3: TGTGCCAGCAGACGTAACGGGGACCAAAGGGGGGAGCTGTTTTTT. Its protein is CASRRNGDQRGELFF. V usage is TRBV28 and J usage is TRBJ2-2, with D possibly being TRBD1 or TRBD2 (5 bases each). The CDR3 is 15 amino acids. Germline V gives CDR1 MDHEN, CDR2 SYDVKM. The V end was cut by 6 bases, the J end by 8 bases, with 19 bases between.

This clonotype was recorded a few times. V usage is TRBV30 and J usage is TRBJ2-2; TRBD2 matches 9 bases. CDR1 is GTSNPN and CDR2 is SVGIG in the germline V gene (reference sequence). The CDR3 totals 15 residues. The trim removed 6 bases at V and 6 bases at J, leaving 11 bases unmatched. The CDR3 DNA follows: TGTGCCTGCCTCCGCGGGAGGGCCGGTCCCGGGGAGCTGTTTTTT. This encodes CACLRGRAGPGELFF.

This clonotype was observed many times. The J gene is TRBJ2-5, the V gene TRBV2; 8 nucleotides match TRBD2. CDR1 and CDR2 (germline): SNHLY, FYNNEI. The CDR3 has 15 residues. The ends lost 6 bases at V and 12 bases at J; junction bases unmatched: 18. Written as DNA, the CDR3 is TGTGCCAGCAGCCCCCAAGGAGCTAGCGGGTCCCCCAAGTACTTC. It codes for CASSPQGASGSPKYF.

This clonotype was counted only a few times. The genes are TRBV20-1 and TRBJ2-7; weak D call: TRBD1 (5 bases). Trimming removed 5 bases at V and 3 bases at J, with 20 bases between. The CDR3 runs 15 residues. Germline V gene lookup returns CDR1 DFQATT and CDR2 SNEGSKA (reference sequence). For the CDR3, the DNA is TGCAGTGCTTCCACAGGTGCGAGCACGAACTACGAGCAGTACTTC. This encodes CSASTGASTNYEQYF.

This clonotype was counted only a few times. The chain couples TRBV5-1 to TRBJ2-3, with D possibly called TRBD1 or TRBD2 (5 bases each). V was clipped by 2 bases and J by 0 bases, with 13 bases between them. The CDR3 is 16 residues long. Germline CDR1 is SGHRS and CDR2 is YFSETQ. The CDR3 protein is CASSLTPGLSTDTQYF. CDR3 in DNA: TGCGCCAGCAGCTTAACACCGGGGCTCAGCACAGATACGCAGTATTTT.

As to this clonotype: It is likely a read error, because the conserved phenylalanine at the end of the CDR3 is missing. This sequence joins TRBV6-2 or TRBV6-3 and TRBJ2-7; perhaps D is TRBD1 or TRBD2 (5 bases each). Trimming removed 6 bases from V and 3 bases from J, with 15 bases in between. Germline V CDR1 and CDR2: MNHEY, SVGEGT. CDR3 length: 14 residues. CDR3 residues: CASSPRGTNYEQYL. The CDR3 region has the DNA TGTGCCAGCAGCCCCAGAGGGACGAACTACGAGCAGTACCTC.

In this sample, this clonotype turned up a few times. The genes are TRBV15 and TRBJ2-1, with D possibly TRBD2 on 6 matching bases. Trimming removed 4 bases from V and 6 bases from J, with 19 bases in between. From germline, CDR1 is LNHNV and CDR2 YYDKDF (reference sequence). The CDR3 extends over 16 amino acids. The CDR3 nucleotides are TGTGCCACCAGCACTATCCCGGGCCCAGCGGGCAATGAGCAGTTCTTC. It is translated as CATSTIPGPAGNEQFF. Combining the CDR3 with reference TRBV15 and TRBJ2-1 gives the whole variable domain DAMVIQNPRYQVTQFGKPVTLSCSQTLNHNVMYWYQQKSSQAPKLLFHYYDKDFNNEADTPDNFQSRRPNTSFCFLDIRSPGLGDTAMYLCATSTIPGPAGNEQFFGPGTRLTVL.

This clonotype was detected ten times or more. The CDR3, as DNA: TGCAGTGCTCGGGAACCTTACGGGAGTGGGCAAGAGACCCAGTACTTC. It yields the protein CSAREPYGSGQETQYF. The rearrangement joins TRBV20-1 to TRBJ2-5, with D maybe TRBD2 (6 bases). This CDR3 contains 16 residues. V shed 5 bases and J shed 2 bases, with 21 bases lying between them. CDR1 and CDR2 from the germline V gene are DFQATT and SNEGSKA (reference sequence).

This clonotype was seen many times. The J gene is TRBJ2-3, the V gene TRBV6-1; D not certain. Germline CDR1 reads MNHNS; CDR2 reads SASEGT. V was cut by 6 bases and J by 2 bases, with 9 bases left in between. There are 13 residues in the CDR3. The CDR3 spells CASRLKFTDTQYF. CDR3 nucleotide sequence: TGTGCCAGCAGATTAAAATTCACAGATACGCAGTATTTT.

The table lists this clonotype with many counts. This chain links TRBV28 with TRBJ2-5; 12 bases agree with TRBD1. This CDR3 has 15 residues. Germline V gene lookup returns CDR1 MDHEN and CDR2 SYDVKM. The ends lost 6 bases at V and 6 bases at J; junction bases unmatched: 8. This CDR3 is CASRPGTGGAKTQYF. The CDR3 DNA reads TGTGCCAGCAGACCCGGGACAGGGGGCGCGAAGACCCAGTACTTC.

About this clonotype itself: The junction and the germline gene differ at one end; a read error may be behind it. This chain joins TRBV7-9 and TRBJ2-7, with TRBD2 identical over 14 bases. The CDR3 extends over 15 amino acids. Germline CDR1 SEHNR, CDR2 FQNEAQ (reference sequence). DNA of the CDR3: TGCGCCAGCAGCCAACCGACTAGCGGGAGGGACGAGCAGTACTTC. Protein: CASSQPTSGRDEQYF.

The V call is TRBV12-3 or TRBV12-4, the J call TRBJ1-5; TRBD1 matches at 8 bases. J was trimmed by 6 bases and V by 1 base; bases with no gene match: 2. This CDR3 region has 14 residues. CDR3 sequence (DNA): TGTGCCAGCAGTTTAGGTGACAGGGGTCAGCCCCAGCATTTT. Translation gives CASSLGDRGQPQHF.